The sequence of this TCR beta chain was determined in a study of identical twins. General study results and limits: While abundant cord blood beta clonotypes carried fewer insertions, memory repertoires showed no such pattern. Out-of-frame alpha sequences shared between twins exhibited an excess of low generation probability.

With regard to this clonotype: Its specificity is not known.

V was shortened by 8 bases and J by 1 base, with 8 bases between the two germline ends. This CDR3 region has 12 residues. Germline V gene lookup returns CDR1 SNHLY and CDR2 FYNNEI. TCRdb fed the 5' RACE reads into MiXCR, producing one record per CDR3 protein. The table has around 290,000 distinct CDR3 sequences, roughly 9.7% seen once. This sample also appeared in a second study, on yellow fever vaccine responses in identical twins.

Sequencing used CD8+ T cells sorted from blood. The genes are TRBV2 and TRBJ1-2; D is unresolved. The sequence was obtained from a woman in her late teens or twenties in good health. CDR3 DNA: TGTGCCAGCCTCTACCGTAACTATGGCTACACCTTC. Its translation: CASLYRNYGYTF.